This TCR beta chain was captured by sequencing in a study of response to subunit inactivated influenza vaccine. Whole-study findings and limits: New T cells are recruited in small numbers by each seasonal influenza vaccination, according to the authors' suggestion.

The length of the CDR3 is 15 residues. The germline V gene has CDR1 LGHNA and CDR2 YNFKEQ. With 5 bases removed from V and 2 bases from J, the gap between germline ends came to 14 bases. TCRdb called the RT-PCR reads again in MiXCR, with one record for every CDR3 protein. Found here are about 190,000 distinct CDR3 sequences, approximately 15% of them singletons; the top ten hold 20% to 30%. Comment on this clonotype: What it binds is not known.

The sample consisted of CD8+ T cells sorted from PBMCs, taken approximately 5 days after vaccination. V gene TRBV4-2 combines with J gene TRBJ2-3; the D call may be TRBD1 or TRBD2 (5 bases each). This TCR was recovered from a man between 45 and 60 years old who received an inactivated influenza vaccine. CDR3 nucleotides: TGTGCCAGCAGCTCCATCCGGGACCACACAGATACGCAGTATTTT. Its translation: CASSSIRDHTDTQYF.